This T cell receptor (beta chain) was found in a study of shared clonotypes between healthy human individuals. Notes on the study in general: Some clonotypes were shared by all four sorted-subset donors, while others were not shared. The non-shared ones had lower generation probabilities than the shared ones.

With V trimmed by 3 bases and J by 3 bases, 0 bases remained unmatched. Germline V gene lookup returns CDR1 SGHVS and CDR2 FQNEAQ. CDR3 size: 13 residues. The input for sorted-subset replicate PCRs was approximately 210 ng DNA, 30,000 or so T cell genomes. Profiled with immunoSEQ multiplex PCR; TCRdb holds only in-frame clones, not every one. The table has about 2,100,000 clones, roughly 91% seen once. With regard to this clone: Its target is not known. This sample includes further DNA sequences coding for the same CDR3.

As defined, naive CD8 cells were CD45RO-negative and positively selected for CCR7, with terminally differentiated effector memory CD45RA+ cells excluded. The V gene is TRBV7-8, the J gene TRBJ2-5; 8 positions match TRBD1. This clonotype was sampled from a man in his late teens or twenties in good health. Some clones in this sample may be carry-over from other donors' samples. Material for sequencing was naive CD8+ T cells from PBMCs. Here the CDR3 reads CASSLDREETQYF. As DNA, the CDR3 is TGTGCCAGCAGCTTGGACAGGGAAGAGACCCAGTACTTC.